This T cell receptor (beta chain) was sequenced for a study of blood T cell repertoires in COVID-19. The overall study: The cDNA or gDNA used as material had been derived from T cells, B-cell-depleted T cells, or PBMCs.

Data came from immunoSEQ multiplex PCR; TCRdb stores just in-frame clones and leaves some out. The table records hundreds of thousands of clones, about 85% of them present only once. Sequenced material: peripheral blood. This TCR was sampled from a middle-aged man with acute or convalescent COVID-19.

The DNA for the CDR3 is TGTGCCAGTGGGCAGAGCTCCTACAATGAGCAGTTCTTC. This encodes CASGQSSYNEQFF. The gene calls are TRBV19 and TRBJ2-1; no firm D call. CDR1 LNHDA and CDR2 SQIVND come from the germline V gene (reference sequence). With 8 bases removed from V and 0 bases from J, the gap between germline ends came to 8 bases. The CDR3 is 13 amino acids.